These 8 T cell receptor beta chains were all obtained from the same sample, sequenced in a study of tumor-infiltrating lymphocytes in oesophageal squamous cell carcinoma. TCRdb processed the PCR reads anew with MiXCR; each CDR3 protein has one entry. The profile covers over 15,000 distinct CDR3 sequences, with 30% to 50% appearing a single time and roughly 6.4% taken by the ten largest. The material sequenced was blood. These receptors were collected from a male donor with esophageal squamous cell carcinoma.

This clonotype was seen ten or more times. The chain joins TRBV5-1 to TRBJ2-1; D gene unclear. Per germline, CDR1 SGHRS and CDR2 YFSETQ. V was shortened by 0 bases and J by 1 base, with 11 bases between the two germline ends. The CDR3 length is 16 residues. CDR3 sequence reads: CASSLANQISYNEQFF. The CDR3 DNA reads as TGCGCCAGCAGCTTGGCAAACCAAATTTCCTACAATGAGCAGTTCTTC.

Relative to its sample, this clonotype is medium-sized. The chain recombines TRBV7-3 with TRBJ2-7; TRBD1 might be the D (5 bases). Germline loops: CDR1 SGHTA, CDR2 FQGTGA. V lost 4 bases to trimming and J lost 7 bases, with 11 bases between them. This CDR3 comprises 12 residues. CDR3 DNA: TGTGCCAGCAGCTCGTACACAGGAGAGCAGTACTTC. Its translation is CASSSYTGEQYF.

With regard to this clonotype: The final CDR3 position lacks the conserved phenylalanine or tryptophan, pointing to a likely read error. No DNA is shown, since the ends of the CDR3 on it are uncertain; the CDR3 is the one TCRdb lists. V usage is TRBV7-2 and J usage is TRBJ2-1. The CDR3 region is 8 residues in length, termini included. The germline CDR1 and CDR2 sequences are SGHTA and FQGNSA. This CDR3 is CASSSEFE.

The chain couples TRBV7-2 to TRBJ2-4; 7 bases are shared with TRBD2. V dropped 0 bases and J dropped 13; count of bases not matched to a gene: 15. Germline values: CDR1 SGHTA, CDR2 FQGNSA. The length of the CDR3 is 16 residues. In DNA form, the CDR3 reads TGTGCCAGCAGCTTAGCTGGCGGGAGCGGCTACAATGAGCAGTACTTC. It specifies CASSLAGGSGYNEQYF.

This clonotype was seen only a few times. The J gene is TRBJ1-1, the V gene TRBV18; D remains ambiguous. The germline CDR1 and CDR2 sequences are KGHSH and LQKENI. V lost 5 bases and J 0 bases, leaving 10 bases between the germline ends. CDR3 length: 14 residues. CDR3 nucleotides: TGTGCCAGCTCAATCGATCAGGTGAACACTGAAGCTTTCTTT. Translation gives CASSIDQVNTEAFF.

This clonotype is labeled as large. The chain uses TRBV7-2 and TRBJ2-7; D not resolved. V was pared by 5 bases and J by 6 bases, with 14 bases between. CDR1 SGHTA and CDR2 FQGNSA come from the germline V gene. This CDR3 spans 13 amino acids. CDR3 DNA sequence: TGTGCCAGCAGCCCGTACAGAGGAGTCGAGCAGTACTTC. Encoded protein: CASSPYRGVEQYF.

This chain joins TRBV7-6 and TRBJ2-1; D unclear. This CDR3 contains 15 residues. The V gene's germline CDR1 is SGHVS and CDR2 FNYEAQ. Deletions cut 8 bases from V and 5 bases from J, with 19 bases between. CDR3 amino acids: CASGTRAPRDNEQFF. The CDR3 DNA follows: TGTGCCAGCGGAACGAGAGCACCCCGGGACAATGAGCAGTTCTTC.

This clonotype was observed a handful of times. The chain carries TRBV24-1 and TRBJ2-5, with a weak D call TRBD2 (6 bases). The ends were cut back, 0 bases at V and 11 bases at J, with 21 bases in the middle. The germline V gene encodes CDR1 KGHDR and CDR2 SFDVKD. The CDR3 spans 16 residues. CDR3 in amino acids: CATSDLSAGTYNEQYF. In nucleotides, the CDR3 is TGTGCCACCAGTGATTTGTCGGCGGGGACTTACAATGAGCAGTACTTC.